Following are 30 T cell receptor beta chains from one sample sequenced in a study of CD8 T cells in ankylosing spondylitis. TCRdb ran MiXCR on the 5' RACE reads and lists one entry per CDR3 protein. Of under 300,000 distinct CDR3 sequences listed, approximately 11% are singletons. Sequencing was carried out using blood, either unsorted or a sorted T cell fraction (not recorded which). The origin of the receptors is a male donor with ankylosing spondylitis or in good health (not recorded which).

This clonotype was seen ten or more times. The chain carries TRBV6-5 and TRBJ2-3, with no clear D. This CDR3 is built from 17 residues. V lost 2 bases and J lost 3, with 18 bases in between. Germline V gene data show CDR1 as MNHEY and CDR2 as SVGAGI. CDR3 nucleotide sequence: TGTGCCAGCAGTTACGATCTAGTATCTGGAGAAACAGATACGCAGTATTTT. It codes for CASSYDLVSGETDTQYF.

This clonotype was detected only a few times. This sequence joins TRBV28 and TRBJ2-7; tentative D call: TRBD2 (6 bases). Looked up from germline, CDR1 is MDHEN and CDR2 is SYDVKM. This CDR3 has 17 amino acids. Trimming took 5 bases from V and 5 from J, leaving 25 bases between them. CDR3: CASSRKMTRLFIDEQYF. CDR3 nucleotide sequence: TGTGCCAGCAGTCGGAAGATGACTAGATTATTCATCGACGAGCAGTACTTC.

The chain employs TRBV2 and TRBJ1-2, with no clear D. The V gene lost 2 bases and the J gene lost 14 bases, with 9 bases spanning the gap. CDR1 is SNHLY, CDR2 FYNNEI, per germline. This CDR3 region has 10 residues. The CDR3 DNA reads as TGTGCCAGCAGTGAATCGGACCCTACCTTC. Protein sequence: CASSESDPTF.

This clonotype has only a few counts. The chain couples TRBV19 to TRBJ1-5; D perhaps matches TRBD1 (6 bases). V dropped 10 bases and J dropped 8 bases, with 15 bases sitting between them. CDR1 is LNHDA and CDR2 is SQIVND in the germline V gene (reference sequence). This CDR3 is built from 12 residues. CDR3 sequence: CATDGGLEPQHF. As DNA, the CDR3 is TGTGCCACCGACGGGGGGCTGGAGCCCCAGCATTTT.

CDR3 loop: CASSRPTSGGGSVFTGELFF. The CDR3 bases are TGTGCCAGCAGTCGACCGACTAGCGGGGGGGGGTCCGTATTCACCGGGGAGCTGTTTTTT. The chain couples TRBV6-4 to TRBJ2-2; 14 nucleotides align to TRBD2. From germline, CDR1 is MRHNA and CDR2 SNTAGT. V shed 5 bases, J shed 4 bases, and the junction held 15 bases outside the gene matches. The CDR3 runs 20 residues.

This clonotype occurred many times. The chain uses TRBV5-1 and TRBJ2-1; 8 nucleotides line up with TRBD1. Looked up from germline, CDR1 is SGHRS and CDR2 is YFSETQ. The CDR3 is made up of 15 amino acids. Germline trimming cut 9 bases from V and 3 bases from J; bases unmatched to any gene: 11. The CDR3 spells CATSIGQGNYNEQFF. DNA of the CDR3: TGCGCCACCTCAATCGGACAGGGCAACTACAATGAGCAGTTCTTC.

The genes are TRBV24-1 and TRBJ2-1; no clear D gene. This CDR3 contains 15 residues. Germline loops: CDR1 KGHDR, CDR2 SFDVKD. Trimming stripped 5 bases from V and 0 bases from J, with 10 bases between. The CDR3 DNA reads TGTGCCACCAGTGCCGGTCAGAGCTCCTACAATGAGCAGTTCTTC. Translated: CATSAGQSSYNEQFF.

This clonotype was seen repeatedly, ten times or more. The rearrangement joins TRBV29-1 to TRBJ1-2, with 9 bases lining up with TRBD1. Germline-derived CDR1 and CDR2 are SQVTM and ANQGSEA. This CDR3 spans 15 amino acids. The V and J ends lost 0 bases and 6 bases, in that order; junction bases with no gene match: 8. The CDR3 DNA sequence: TGCAGCGTTGAAGATCGAATCGGGACAGGGAATGGCTACACCTTC. Amino acid sequence: CSVEDRIGTGNGYTF.

This clonotype was seen many times. The chain recombines TRBV5-1 with TRBJ2-7; D ambiguous. Germline V gene data show CDR1 as SGHRS and CDR2 as YFSETQ. The V end was cut by 3 bases, the J end by 3 bases, with 10 bases between. This CDR3 has 13 amino acids. Here the CDR3 DNA reads TGCGCCAGCAGCTGGGGTGACGGCTACGAGCAGTACTTC. The encoded protein is CASSWGDGYEQYF. The variable domain in full, completed from reference TRBV5-1 and TRBJ2-7, reads KAGVTQTPRYLIKTRGQQVTLSCSPISGHRSVSWYQQTPGQGLQFLFEYFSETQRNKGNFPGRFSGRQFSNSRSEMNVSTLELGDSALYLCASSWGDGYEQYFGPGTRLTVT.

This clonotype was seen a handful of times. The chain couples TRBV28 to TRBJ2-1; tentatively, D is TRBD1 or TRBD2 (6 bases each). CDR3 length: 13 amino acids. The germline gives CDR1 MDHEN, CDR2 SYDVKM. The V and J ends lost 3 bases and 7 bases respectively, with 10 bases between them. The CDR3 DNA sequence: TGTGCCAGCAGTTTCCTAGGGGGGAATGAGCAGTTCTTC. Translated: CASSFLGGNEQFF.

V is TRBV20-1 and J is TRBJ2-2; maybe TRBD2 (5 bases). Germline V gene data show CDR1 as DFQATT and CDR2 as SNEGSKA (reference sequence). The ends were cut back, 0 bases at V and 8 bases at J, with 13 bases in the middle. This CDR3 has 14 amino acids. The CDR3 sequence is CSARDPRGGGELFF. As DNA, the CDR3 is TGCAGTGCTAGAGATCCCCGGGGTGGTGGGGAGCTGTTTTTT.

This clonotype was recorded at least ten times. The chain couples TRBV5-1 to TRBJ2-1, with 10 bases lining up with TRBD2. The CDR3 is made up of 15 amino acids. V lost 4 bases to trimming and J lost 8 bases; unmatched junction nucleotides: 9. Germline CDR1 and CDR2: SGHRS and YFSETQ. Written as DNA, the CDR3 is TGCGCCAGCAGCGGGACTAGCGTCCCCATTGATGAGCAGTTCTTC. Amino acid sequence: CASSGTSVPIDEQFF.

This clonotype has only a few counts. The chain has TRBV12-3 or TRBV12-4 and TRBJ2-5; 7 bases are shared with TRBD1. Trimming at V came to 5 bases and at J to 2 bases, leaving 8 bases not matched to a gene. CDR3 size: 15 residues. The CDR3 nucleotides are TGTGCCAGCAGTATCCTGAGGGGACAGCAAGAGACCCAGTACTTC. As protein: CASSILRGQQETQYF.

There are a few counts of this clonotype. The CDR3 here is CAWSVQAAPYEQYF. CDR3 in DNA: TGTGCCTGGAGTGTACAAGCGGCCCCCTACGAGCAGTACTTC. V and J are TRBV30 and TRBJ2-7; a possible D gene is TRBD2 (5 bases). Between the trimmed V and J ends, which lost 0 bases and 2 bases, there was a span of 11 bases. The CDR3 sequence is 14 residues long. CDR1 is GTSNPN and CDR2 is SVGIG in the germline V gene (reference sequence).

The chain recombines TRBV29-1 with TRBJ2-3; D ambiguous. Trimming removed 4 bases from V and 0 bases from J, with 11 bases in between. The CDR3 extends over 14 amino acids. CDR1 is SQVTM, CDR2 ANQGSEA, per germline. The CDR3 protein is CSVVGPLSTDTQYF. CDR3 coding DNA: TGCAGCGTTGTCGGTCCTCTGAGCACAGATACGCAGTATTTT.

This clonotype was seen many times. The chain carries TRBV5-1 and TRBJ2-2, with 9 bases aligning to TRBD1. Germline CDR1 is SGHRS and CDR2 is YFSETQ. The CDR3 contains 17 residues. The J segment lost 3 bases and the V segment lost 4 bases, leaving 10 bases of the junction unmatched. In DNA form, the CDR3 reads TGCGCCAGCAGCAAGGGACAGGGTGATACCTACACCGGGGAGCTGTTTTTT. Translation gives CASSKGQGDTYTGELFF.

The chain has TRBV5-1 and TRBJ2-7, with 7 bases identical to TRBD1. V shed 2 bases, J shed 5 bases, and the junction held 1 base outside the gene matches. The germline V gene encodes CDR1 SGHRS and CDR2 YFSETQ. CDR3 length equals 12 residues. The CDR3 nucleotides read TGCGCCAGCAGCTTTACAGGGGACGAGCAGTACTTC. Protein: CASSFTGDEQYF.

This clonotype was counted at least ten times. The V call is TRBV9, the J call TRBJ1-1; D might be TRBD1 (5 bases). The V gene lost 4 bases and the J gene lost 7 bases, with 14 bases spanning the gap. The CDR3 is made up of 13 amino acids. From germline, CDR1 is SGDLS and CDR2 YYNGEE. The CDR3 loop is CASSPRGDGEAFF. CDR3 DNA: TGTGCCAGCAGCCCCCGAGGGGACGGTGAAGCTTTCTTT.

This clonotype occurred a few times. The CDR3 DNA reads TGTGCCAGCAGTTTTAATGGGGGGCGAATGAACACTGAAGCTTTCTTT. It translates to CASSFNGGRMNTEAFF. The gene calls are TRBV28 and TRBJ1-1; possibly TRBD1 for D (6 bases). Germline CDR1 and CDR2: MDHEN and SYDVKM. Trimming pared 3 bases from V and 0 bases from J, leaving 14 bases between. This CDR3 region has 16 residues.

This clonotype occurred many times. The chain is built from TRBV27 and TRBJ2-3; D is uncertain. Germline CDR1 reads MNHEY; CDR2 reads SMNVEV (reference sequence). The CDR3 loop spans 14 amino acids. V dropped 5 bases and J dropped 2 bases, with 11 bases sitting between them. CDR3 amino acids: CASSLGPNTDTQYF. The DNA of the CDR3 is TGTGCCAGCAGTCTTGGGCCGAACACAGATACGCAGTATTTT.

There are many counts of this clonotype. The J gene is TRBJ2-3, the V gene TRBV5-1, with unresolved D. The V gene lost 4 bases and the J gene lost 0 bases, with 15 bases spanning the gap. CDR3 length: 16 residues. Germline loops: CDR1 SGHRS, CDR2 YFSETQ. The CDR3 is CASSPSGRTSTDTQYF. CDR3 DNA sequence: TGCGCCAGCAGCCCGTCCGGGCGGACCAGCACAGATACGCAGTATTTT.

A remark on this clonotype: It may be a read error: a sequence one base away is much more abundant. The V and J genes are TRBV7-7 and TRBJ2-7; D is unresolved. Per germline, CDR1 SSHAT and CDR2 FNYEAQ (reference sequence). The CDR3 is 13 amino acids. CDR3 loop: CASSLSKGFEQHF. The CDR3 coding sequence is TGTGCCAGCAGCTTATCGAAAGGGTTCGAGCAGCACTTC.

This clonotype was recorded many times. This chain joins TRBV6-4 and TRBJ2-2, with 8 bases aligning to TRBD2. CDR3 length: 15 amino acids. The V and J ends lost 6 bases and 3 bases, in that order; junction bases with no gene match: 6. Germline V CDR1 and CDR2: MRHNA, SNTAGT. The CDR3: CASRPGGVDTGELFF. CDR3 DNA: TGTGCCAGCAGACCCGGGGGGGTCGACACCGGGGAGCTGTTTTTT.

This clonotype came up a few times. The chain is built from TRBV20-1 and TRBJ2-3; 8 nucleotides align to TRBD2. The CDR3 is 16 residues long. Germline-derived CDR1 and CDR2 are DFQATT and SNEGSKA (reference sequence). V gave up 0 bases and J gave up 2 bases; unmatched junction bases: 7. The CDR3 here is CSARDNAGGLTDTQYF. The CDR3 DNA is TGCAGTGCTAGAGATAACGCGGGGGGACTCACAGATACGCAGTATTTT.

This clonotype was counted at least ten times. The chain has TRBV3-1 and TRBJ2-5; D is uncertain. The CDR3 is 14 residues long. Deletions cut 1 base from V and 5 bases from J, with 11 bases between. Germline assignment: CDR1 LGHDT and CDR2 YNNKEL (reference sequence). CDR3 nucleotides: TGTGCCAGCAGCCAAGGATCAGTGTTGGAGACCCAGTACTTC. Its protein is CASSQGSVLETQYF.

This clonotype has a handful of counts. This chain links TRBV4-2 with TRBJ2-7, with 13 bases aligning to TRBD2. CDR3 length: 15 amino acids. Unmatched junction bases numbered 6, after V lost 4 bases and J lost 6 bases. CDR1 LGHNA and CDR2 YNFKEQ come from the germline V gene. CDR3 DNA sequence: TGTGCCAGCAGCCCAGGGACTAGCGGGGTATCCGAGCAGTACTTC. As protein: CASSPGTSGVSEQYF.

This clonotype was detected ten times or more. The CDR3 DNA is TGCAGCGTATGGGGACAGGGAGGTGGCTACACCTTC. As protein: CSVWGQGGGYTF. This chain connects TRBV29-1 to TRBJ1-2; 9 bases are shared with TRBD1. This CDR3 contains 12 residues. Germline V gene lookup returns CDR1 SQVTM and CDR2 ANQGSEA. Unmatched junction bases numbered 6, after V lost 6 bases and J lost 7 bases.

This clonotype was observed at least ten times. The chain recombines TRBV4-2 with TRBJ2-7, with 8 bases that match TRBD2. The CDR3 is made up of 16 amino acids. Germline assignment: CDR1 LGHNA and CDR2 YNFKEQ. J was trimmed by 0 bases and V by 4 bases; bases with no gene match: 8. The DNA for the CDR3 is TGTGCCAGCAGCCCTGCACTAGCGGCCGACTCCTACGAGCAGTACTTC. Its protein product is CASSPALAADSYEQYF.

The sample holds many counts of this clonotype. The chain combines TRBV5-1 with TRBJ2-3; no clear D. This CDR3 spans 12 amino acids. V lost 3 bases, J lost 2 bases, and 4 bases lay in between. CDR1 is SGHRS and CDR2 is YFSETQ in the germline V gene. DNA of the CDR3: TGCGCCAGCAGCTCCCACACAGATACGCAGTATTTT. Translation gives CASSSHTDTQYF.

For this clonotype: A much larger clone differs from this one at a single base, so this may be a read error. This chain links TRBV29-1 with TRBJ1-2; D remains ambiguous. The germline V gene has CDR1 SQVTM and CDR2 ANQGSEA. V gave up 7 bases and J gave up 10 bases, with 19 bases separating them. The CDR3 sequence is 12 residues long. CDR3 nucleotide sequence: TGCAGCGCCGACCTTAGGACCGTTGACTACACCTTC. Its translation: CSADLRTVDYTF.